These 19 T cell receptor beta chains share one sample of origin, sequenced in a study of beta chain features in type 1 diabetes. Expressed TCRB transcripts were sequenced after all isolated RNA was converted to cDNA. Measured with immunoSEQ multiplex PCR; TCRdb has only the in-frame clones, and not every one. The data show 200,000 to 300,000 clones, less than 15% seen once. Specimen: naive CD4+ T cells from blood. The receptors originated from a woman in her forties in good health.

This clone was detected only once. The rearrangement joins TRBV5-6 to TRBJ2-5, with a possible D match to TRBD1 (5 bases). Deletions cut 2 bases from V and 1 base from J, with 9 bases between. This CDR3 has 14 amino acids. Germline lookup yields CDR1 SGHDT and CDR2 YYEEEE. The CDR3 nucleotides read TGTGCCAGCAGCTTAGGGGTGTCCCAAGAGACCCAGTACTTC. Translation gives CASSLGVSQETQYF.

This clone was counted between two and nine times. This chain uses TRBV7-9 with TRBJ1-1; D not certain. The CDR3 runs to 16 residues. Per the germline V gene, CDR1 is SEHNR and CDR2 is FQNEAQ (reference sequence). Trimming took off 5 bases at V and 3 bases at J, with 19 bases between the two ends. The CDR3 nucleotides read TGTGCCAGCAGCCCTGGTGCAGCCCTGAGGGACACTGAAGCTTTCTTT. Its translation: CASSPGAALRDTEAFF.

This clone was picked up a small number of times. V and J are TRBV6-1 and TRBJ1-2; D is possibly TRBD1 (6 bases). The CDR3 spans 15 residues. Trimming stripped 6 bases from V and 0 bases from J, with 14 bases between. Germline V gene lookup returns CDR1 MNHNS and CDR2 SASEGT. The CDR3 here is CASRVGQSSNYGYTF. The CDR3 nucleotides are TGTGCCAGCAGGGTCGGACAGTCCTCTAACTATGGCTACACCTTC.

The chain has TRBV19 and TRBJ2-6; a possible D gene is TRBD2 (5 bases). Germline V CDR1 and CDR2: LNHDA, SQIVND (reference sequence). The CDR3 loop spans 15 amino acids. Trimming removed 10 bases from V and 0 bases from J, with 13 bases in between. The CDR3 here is CAIEGGGSGANVLTF. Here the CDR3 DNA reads TGTGCCATTGAGGGTGGTGGCTCTGGGGCCAACGTCCTGACTTTC.

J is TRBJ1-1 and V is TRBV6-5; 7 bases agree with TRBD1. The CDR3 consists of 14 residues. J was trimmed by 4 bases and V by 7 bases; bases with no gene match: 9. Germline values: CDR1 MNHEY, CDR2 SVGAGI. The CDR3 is CASTLTGPSTEAFF. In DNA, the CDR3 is TGTGCCAGCACCTTGACAGGGCCGAGCACTGAAGCTTTCTTT.

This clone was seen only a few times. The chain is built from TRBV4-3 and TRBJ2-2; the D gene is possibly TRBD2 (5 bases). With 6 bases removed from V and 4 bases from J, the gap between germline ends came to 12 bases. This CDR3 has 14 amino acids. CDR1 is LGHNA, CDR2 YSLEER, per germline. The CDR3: CASSQLRGTGELFF. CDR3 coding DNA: TGCGCCAGCAGTCAGCTCCGGGGCACCGGGGAGCTGTTTTTT.

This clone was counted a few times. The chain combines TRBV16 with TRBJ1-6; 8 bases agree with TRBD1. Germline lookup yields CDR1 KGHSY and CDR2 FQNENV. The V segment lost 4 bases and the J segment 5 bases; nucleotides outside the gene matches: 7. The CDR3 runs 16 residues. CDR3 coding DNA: TGTGCCAGCAGCCCCAGACAGGGGATCAATAATTCACCCCTCCACTTT. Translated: CASSPRQGINNSPLHF.

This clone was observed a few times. The CDR3 region has the DNA TGTGCCACTACCGGACAGGTTGGTGGCTACACCTTC. This sequence encodes CATTGQVGGYTF. The V and J genes are TRBV25-1 and TRBJ1-2; 7 positions match TRBD1. Per the germline V gene, CDR1 is MGHDK and CDR2 is SYGVNS. J gave up 7 bases and V 10 bases, and 9 bases lay outside the gene matches. The CDR3 extends over 12 amino acids.

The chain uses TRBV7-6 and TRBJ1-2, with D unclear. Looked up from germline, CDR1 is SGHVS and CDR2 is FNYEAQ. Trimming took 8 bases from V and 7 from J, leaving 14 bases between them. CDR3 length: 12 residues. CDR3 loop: CASALGDPGYTF. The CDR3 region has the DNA TGTGCCAGCGCACTAGGAGATCCTGGCTACACCTTC.

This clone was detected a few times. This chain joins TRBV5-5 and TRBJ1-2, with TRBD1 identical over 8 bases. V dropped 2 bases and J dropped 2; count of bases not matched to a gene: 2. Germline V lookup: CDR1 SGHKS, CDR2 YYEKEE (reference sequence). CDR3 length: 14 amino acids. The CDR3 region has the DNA TGTGCCAGCAGCTTTGACAGGGGCAACTATGGCTACACCTTC. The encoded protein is CASSFDRGNYGYTF.

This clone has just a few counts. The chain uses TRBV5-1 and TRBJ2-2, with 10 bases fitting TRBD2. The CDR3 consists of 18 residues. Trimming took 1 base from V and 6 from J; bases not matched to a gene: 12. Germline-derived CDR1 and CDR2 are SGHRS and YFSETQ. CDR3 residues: CASSLSVIAGGFSGELFF. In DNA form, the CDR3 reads TGCGCCAGCAGCTTGTCGGTTATAGCGGGGGGATTCTCCGGGGAGCTGTTTTTT.

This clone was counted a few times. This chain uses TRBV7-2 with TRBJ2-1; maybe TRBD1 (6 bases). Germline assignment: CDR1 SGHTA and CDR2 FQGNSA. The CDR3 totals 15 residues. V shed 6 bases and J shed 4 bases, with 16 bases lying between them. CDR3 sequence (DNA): TGTGCCAGCAGGTTAACAGGGTTTTTGTACAATGAGCAGTTCTTC. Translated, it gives CASRLTGFLYNEQFF.

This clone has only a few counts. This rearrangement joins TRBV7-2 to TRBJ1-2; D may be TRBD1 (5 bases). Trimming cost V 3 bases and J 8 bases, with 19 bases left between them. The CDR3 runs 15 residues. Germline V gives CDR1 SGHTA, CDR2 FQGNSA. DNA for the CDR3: TGTGCCAGCAGCTTGCAGGGTTCCCTCCGAGGCGGCTACACCTTC. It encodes CASSLQGSLRGGYTF.

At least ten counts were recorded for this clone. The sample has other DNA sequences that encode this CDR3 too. CDR3 DNA sequence: TGTGCTAGTGGTTTGGTACGGGAGACCCAGTACTTC. It translates to CASGLVRETQYF. This chain links TRBV12-5 with TRBJ2-5; D gene unclear. The CDR3 spans 12 residues. V lost 0 bases and J lost 5, with 4 bases in between. Germline CDR1 is LGHNT and CDR2 is FRNRAP.

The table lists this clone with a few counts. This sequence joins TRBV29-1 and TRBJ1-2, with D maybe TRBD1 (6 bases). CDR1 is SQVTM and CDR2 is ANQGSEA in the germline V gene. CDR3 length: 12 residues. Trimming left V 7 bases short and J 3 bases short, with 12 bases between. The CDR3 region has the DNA TGCAGCGGGGGGACACTTCACTATGGCTACACCTTC. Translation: CSGGTLHYGYTF.

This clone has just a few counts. In DNA form, the CDR3 reads TGTGCCAGCAGTTACCGGGAAGAGACCCAGTACTTC. Its translation is CASSYREETQYF. This chain links TRBV6-6 with TRBJ2-5, with unresolved D. Trimming stripped 2 bases from V and 3 bases from J, with 4 bases between. This CDR3 is built from 12 residues. CDR1 and CDR2 (germline): MNHNY, SVGAGI (reference sequence).

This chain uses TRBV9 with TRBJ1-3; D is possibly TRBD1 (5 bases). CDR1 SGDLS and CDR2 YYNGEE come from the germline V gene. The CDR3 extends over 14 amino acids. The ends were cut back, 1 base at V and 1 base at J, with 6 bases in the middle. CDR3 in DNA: TGTGCCAGCAGCGTACAGGGTTCTGGAAACACCATATATTTT. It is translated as CASSVQGSGNTIYF.

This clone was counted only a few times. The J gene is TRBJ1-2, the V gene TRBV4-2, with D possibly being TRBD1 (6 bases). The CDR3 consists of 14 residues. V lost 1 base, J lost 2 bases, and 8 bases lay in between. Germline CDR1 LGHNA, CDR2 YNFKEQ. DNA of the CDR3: TGTGCCAGCAGCCAAGCGGGGGGCAACTATGGCTACACCTTC. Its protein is CASSQAGGNYGYTF.

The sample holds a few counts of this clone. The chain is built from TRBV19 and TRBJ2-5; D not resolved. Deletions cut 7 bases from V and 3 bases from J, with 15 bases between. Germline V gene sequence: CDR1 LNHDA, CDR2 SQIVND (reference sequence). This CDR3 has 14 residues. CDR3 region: CASNPGPLKETQYF. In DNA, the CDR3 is TGTGCCAGTAATCCAGGCCCTCTCAAAGAGACCCAGTACTTC.